The 13 T cell receptor beta chains below come from one sample, sequenced in a study of CXCR3-negative and CXCR3-positive naive CD8 T cells. Carrying UMI labels, the TRB cDNA libraries were prepared through 5' RACE. From the 5' RACE reads, TCRdb lists one entry per CDR3 protein and no DNA. Its listing shows roughly 86,000 distinct CDR3 sequences. The sample taken for sequencing was naive CXCR3- CD8+ T cells from blood. Noted subset: CD45RO-CCR7+CD27+CD95- naive CD8+ T cells lacking CXCR3 (TNR3-). The source is a human donor in good health. Some clones in this sample may be carry-over from other donors' samples.

The V and J genes are TRBV28 and TRBJ2-7; TCRdb selects TRBD2, and the lack of DNA leaves this call unchecked. CDR3 length: 14 residues. CDR1 and CDR2 (germline): MDHEN, SYDVKM. CDR3 residues: CASSPVSGPYEQYF.

V usage is TRBV7-8 and J usage is TRBJ2-2; the D call of TRBD1 rests on TCRdb alone, since no DNA is present to check it. The CDR3 length is 17 residues. CDR1 is SGHVS and CDR2 is FQNEAQ in the germline V gene. The chain's CDR3 is CASSLLVDSANTGELFF.

This rearrangement joins TRBV28 to TRBJ2-3; TCRdb proposes TRBD1, but this gene call is untestable without DNA. The germline CDR1 and CDR2 sequences are MDHEN and SYDVKM. The CDR3 contains 14 residues. This chain's CDR3 is CASSERGPTDTQYF. Together with reference TRBV28 and TRBJ2-3, the CDR3 gives the full variable domain: DVKVTQSSRYLVKRTGEKVFLECVQDMDHENMFWYRQDPGLGLRLIYFSYDVKMKEKGDIPEGYSVSREKKERFSLILESASTNQTSMYLCASSERGPTDTQYFGPGTRLTVL.

This rearrangement joins TRBV27 to TRBJ1-5. This CDR3 contains 15 residues. Germline values: CDR1 MNHEY, CDR2 SMNVEV (reference sequence). CDR3 sequence: CASSLSKTSGQPQHF.

The chain uses TRBV2 and TRBJ2-3; no DNA is available, so the TRBD2 call from TCRdb remains unchecked. This CDR3 has 17 residues. Germline assignment: CDR1 SNHLY and CDR2 FYNNEI. CDR3 sequence: CATDNLGREKNTDTQYF.

J is TRBJ1-5 and V is TRBV2. The CDR3 totals 15 residues. Germline V lookup: CDR1 SNHLY, CDR2 FYNNEI. The CDR3 reads CASSEPRGGNQPQHF. The full variable domain, completed using reference TRBV2 and TRBJ1-5, is EPEVTQTPSHQVTQMGQEVILRCVPISNHLYFYWYRQILGQKVEFLVSFYNNEISEKSEIFDDQFSVERPDGSNFTLKIRSTKLEDSAMYFCASSEPRGGNQPQHFGDGTRLSIL.

V gene TRBV5-1 combines with J gene TRBJ2-5; there is no DNA to check the TCRdb D call of TRBD1. Looked up from germline, CDR1 is SGHRS and CDR2 is YFSETQ. The CDR3 totals 15 residues. This CDR3 is CASSRGTGERETQYF.

The rearrangement joins TRBV19 to TRBJ2-1; TCRdb indicates TRBD1, and absent DNA this call remains unverified. Germline CDR1 is LNHDA and CDR2 is SQIVND (reference sequence). This CDR3 has 17 residues. This chain's CDR3 is CASSPIRVRTGGYEQFF. The variable domain in full, with the rest retrieved from reference TRBV19 and TRBJ2-1, is DGGITQSPKYLFRKEGQNVTLSCEQNLNHDAMYWYRQDPGQGLRLIYYSQIVNDFQKGDIAEGYSVSREKKESFPLTVTSAQKNPTAFYLCASSPIRVRTGGYEQFFGPGTRLTVL.

J is TRBJ2-1 and V is TRBV6-4; TCRdb outputs TRBD2, but without DNA this stays unchecked. The germline V gene encodes CDR1 MRHNA and CDR2 SNTAGT. This CDR3 is 13 amino acids long. The CDR3 here is CASALRDRDEQFF.

J is TRBJ2-5 and V is TRBV29-1; TCRdb selects TRBD1, and the lack of DNA leaves this call unchecked. The CDR3 totals 14 residues. The V gene's germline CDR1 is SQVTM and CDR2 ANQGSEA. The CDR3 region is CSVDRGEWQETQYF.

V is TRBV6-5 and J is TRBJ2-1; the D gene TCRdb calls, TRBD1, cannot be checked with no DNA. Germline CDR1 reads MNHEY; CDR2 reads SVGAGI. CDR3 length: 12 amino acids. The CDR3 is CASSFSGDEQFF.

This chain joins TRBV7-9 and TRBJ2-1; checking the TCRdb D call of TRBD1 is not possible without DNA. This CDR3 is built from 14 residues. Germline V gene lookup returns CDR1 SEHNR and CDR2 FQNEAQ (reference sequence). The CDR3 region is CASSPTAGHNEQFF.

The chain combines TRBV27 with TRBJ2-7. Germline CDR1 reads MNHEY; CDR2 reads SMNVEV (reference sequence). The CDR3 length is 15 residues. The CDR3 here is CASSFSGYATYEQYF.